The 16 T cell receptor beta chains below come from one sample, sequenced in a study of Ad26.COV2.S vaccination and SARS-CoV-2 variants. Data came from immunoSEQ multiplex PCR; TCRdb stores just in-frame clones and leaves some out. Of about 680,000 clones in the sample, roughly 90% are singletons; the top ten hold roughly 1.5%. Treatment indicated: around 19 received Ad26.COV2.S at low or high dose, single or two shots; five or six received placebo; per-sample allocation not given. On day 63 after the first injection, vaccine and placebo recipients gave samples. Here the sequenced sample was peripheral blood, taken in a trial of Ad26.COV2.S vaccine versus placebo. The source is a person aged 18-60 years who received the Ad26.COV2.S COVID-19 vaccine or a placebo.

This chain joins TRBV6-6 and TRBJ1-2, with a possible D match to TRBD1 (5 bases). V gave up 5 bases and J gave up 4 bases, with 11 bases separating them. This CDR3 comprises 13 residues. Looked up from germline, CDR1 is MNHNY and CDR2 is SVGAGI (reference sequence). The DNA of the CDR3 is TGTGCCAGCAGTCCAACAGGATCCTATGGCTACACCTTC. It specifies CASSPTGSYGYTF.

This clone has a single count. The chain couples TRBV14 to TRBJ2-3; D remains ambiguous. Germline V gene data show CDR1 as SGHDN and CDR2 as FVKESK. Trimming took 1 base from V and 2 from J, leaving 13 bases between them. The CDR3 is 16 residues long. The DNA of the CDR3 is TGTGCCAGCAGCCAAGGGCCCAGCGCTTCCACAGATACGCAGTATTTT. Protein: CASSQGPSASTDTQYF.

This sequence joins TRBV19 and TRBJ1-5, with unresolved D. CDR3 length equals 13 residues. Trimming removed 7 bases at V and 3 bases at J, with 10 bases between. CDR1 and CDR2 from the germline V gene are LNHDA and SQIVND (reference sequence). In DNA, the CDR3 is TGTGCCAGTAACGGAGGGAACAATCAGCCCCAGCATTTT. Translating it yields CASNGGNNQPQHF.

This chain uses TRBV5-1 with TRBJ2-1, with TRBD1 matching 7 bases. Germline trimming cut 4 bases from V and 6 bases from J; bases unmatched to any gene: 7. CDR3 length: 14 residues. Germline V CDR1 and CDR2: SGHRS, YFSETQ. The DNA for the CDR3 is TGCGCCAGCAGCCCCAGACAGGGTATCAATGAGCAGTTCTTC. Translation gives CASSPRQGINEQFF.

The chain joins TRBV24-1 to TRBJ2-2; 8 nucleotides match TRBD2. J was trimmed by 5 bases and V by 1 base; bases with no gene match: 5. Per germline, CDR1 KGHDR and CDR2 SFDVKD. The CDR3 spans 16 residues. CDR3 loop: CATSDFGLAGTGELFF. The CDR3 region has the DNA TGTGCCACCAGTGATTTCGGACTAGCAGGGACCGGGGAGCTGTTTTTT.

This clone was seen a single time. The rearrangement uses TRBV5-4 and TRBJ2-5; TRBD1 matches at 7 bases. J lost 5 bases, V lost 0 bases, and 4 bases had no gene match. The CDR3 loop spans 14 amino acids. In germline, CDR1 is SGHNT, CDR2 YYREEE (reference sequence). CDR3 in amino acids: CASSLGGGRETQYF. In DNA, the CDR3 is TGTGCCAGCAGCTTGGGAGGGGGCAGGGAGACCCAGTACTTC.

The rearrangement uses TRBV19 and TRBJ2-1; no clear D. This CDR3 spans 14 amino acids. V was clipped by 3 bases and J by 9 bases, with 15 bases between them. From germline, CDR1 is LNHDA and CDR2 SQIVND (reference sequence). CDR3 DNA: TGTGCCAGTAGTATTAATCTGCTAGTCGGTGAGCAGTTCTTC. Translated: CASSINLLVGEQFF.

To note about this clone: A read error may account for a junction end that differs from germline. J is TRBJ2-7 and V is TRBV2, with 10 bases matching TRBD2. Germline assignment: CDR1 SNHLY and CDR2 FYNNEI. This CDR3 region has 16 residues. CDR3 amino acids: CASSQAGGGFGYEQYF. Here the CDR3 DNA reads TGTGCCAGCAGTCAAGCGGGAGGGGGTTTCGGCTACGAGCAGTACTTC. The full variable domain, rest sourced from reference TRBV2 and TRBJ2-7, is EPEVTQTPSHQVTQMGQEVILRCVPISNHLYFYWYRQILGQKVEFLVSFYNNEISEKSEIFDDQFSVERPDGSNFTLKIRSTKLEDSAMYFCASSQAGGGFGYEQYFGPGTRLTVT.

Concerning this clone: Other DNA sequences from this sample encode an identical CDR3 as well. The chain recombines TRBV18 with TRBJ2-5; no firm D call. The CDR3 consists of 11 residues. The ends were cut back, 3 bases at V and 4 bases at J, with 3 bases in the middle. Germline-derived CDR1 and CDR2 are KGHSH and LQKENI. CDR3 amino acids: CASSPGETQYF. The CDR3 nucleotides are TGTGCCAGCTCACCCGGAGAGACCCAGTACTTC.

The CDR3 DNA reads as TGTGCCAGCAGCGTAGCGCAGAATAATTCACCCCTCCACTTT. Residues: CASSVAQNNSPLHF. V and J are TRBV9 and TRBJ1-6, with unresolved D. V lost 0 bases, J lost 5 bases, and 6 bases lay in between. The germline gives CDR1 SGDLS, CDR2 YYNGEE. The CDR3 extends over 14 amino acids.

The chain uses TRBV25-1 and TRBJ1-4; 7 nucleotides match TRBD1. Trimming took 1 base from V and 8 from J; bases not matched to a gene: 4. The germline CDR1 and CDR2 sequences are MGHDK and SYGVNS. The CDR3 covers 14 residues. CDR3 coding DNA: TGTGCCAGCAGTGAATCAAGGGGGCAGGAAAAACTGTTTTTT. It is translated as CASSESRGQEKLFF.

The chain joins TRBV4-2 to TRBJ2-1, with 12 bases aligning to TRBD2. The CDR3 sequence is 17 residues long. V lost 1 base and J lost 5; bases outside the gene matches: 6. Germline V CDR1 and CDR2: LGHNA, YNFKEQ. This CDR3 is CASSQVGLAGGNNEQFF. The CDR3 DNA sequence: TGTGCCAGCAGCCAAGTGGGGCTAGCGGGGGGGAACAATGAGCAGTTCTTC.

The genes are TRBV3-1 (or the pseudogene TRBV3-2) and TRBJ2-6, with D uncertain. Trimming took off 3 bases at V and 4 bases at J, with 13 bases between the two ends. CDR1 is LGHDT, CDR2 YNNKEL, per germline (reference sequence). The CDR3 consists of 16 residues. Here the CDR3 DNA reads TGTGCCAGCAGCCAGCCTCTCGGAACCGGGGCCAACGTCCTGACTTTC. This sequence encodes CASSQPLGTGANVLTF.

The rearrangement joins TRBV11-2 to TRBJ2-5; 7 bases fit TRBD1. Looked up from germline, CDR1 is SGHAT and CDR2 is FQNNGV. With 1 base clipped from V and 2 bases from J, the junction kept 4 bases outside the gene matches. This CDR3 spans 15 amino acids. The CDR3 DNA reads as TGTGCCAGCAGCTTAGGACAGGGCGTACAAGAGACCCAGTACTTC. The encoded protein is CASSLGQGVQETQYF.

The chain couples TRBV7-9 to TRBJ1-2; 7 bases fit TRBD1. The trim removed 5 bases at V and 3 bases at J, leaving 9 bases unmatched. Germline values: CDR1 SEHNR, CDR2 FQNEAQ (reference sequence). CDR3 length: 15 amino acids. The CDR3 region has the DNA TGTGCCAGCAGCCCCGGACAGGCCTTGTACTATGGCTACACCTTC. Protein sequence: CASSPGQALYYGYTF.

This clone occurred a few times. The V call is TRBV15, the J call TRBJ2-5, with D hard to call. CDR3 length: 15 amino acids. Trimming took 0 bases from V and 1 from J, leaving 9 bases between them. Germline V gene sequence: CDR1 LNHNV, CDR2 YYDKDF (reference sequence). The CDR3 nucleotides read TGTGCCACCAGCAGAGATTACCCGCCCCAAGAGACCCAGTACTTC. As protein: CATSRDYPPQETQYF.